Shown below are 19 T cell receptor beta chains from a single sample sequenced in a study of neurological immune-mediated disorders. Using its own MiXCR run on the 5' RACE reads, TCRdb lists one record per CDR3 protein. The sample yields some 66,000 distinct CDR3 sequences, 4.5% seen once. Sequencing was carried out using PBMCs. Every receptor here comes from a man between 25 and 39 years old with multiple sclerosis.

There are many counts of this clonotype. This chain joins TRBV24-1 and TRBJ1-5; a possible D gene is TRBD1 (5 bases). The CDR3 runs 13 residues. V was clipped by 6 bases and J by 6 bases, with 11 bases between them. The germline V gene has CDR1 KGHDR and CDR2 SFDVKD. CDR3 in amino acids: CATSRQGGQPQHF. The CDR3 DNA reads as TGTGCCACCAGTCGTCAGGGTGGTCAGCCCCAGCATTTT.

V is TRBV5-1 and J is TRBJ1-2; the match to TRBD1 covers 7 bases. Germline V gene lookup returns CDR1 SGHRS and CDR2 YFSETQ. The CDR3 sequence is 15 residues long. V gave up 4 bases and J gave up 1 base; unmatched junction bases: 7. CDR3 amino acids: CASSGNRGFNYGYTF. The DNA of the CDR3 is TGCGCCAGCAGCGGTAACAGGGGTTTTAACTATGGCTACACCTTC.

This clonotype was recorded at least ten times. The chain combines TRBV28 with TRBJ1-1; D gene uncertain. The germline gives CDR1 MDHEN, CDR2 SYDVKM. The CDR3 is 14 amino acids. V was clipped by 6 bases and J by 3 bases, with 14 bases between them. The CDR3 bases are TGTGCCAGCAGCCCACTCGGGTGGGACACTGAAGCTTTCTTT. Amino acid sequence: CASSPLGWDTEAFF.

As for this clonotype: Germline is not matched at one junction end, which may reflect a read error. The chain carries TRBV5-1 and TRBJ1-4; weak D call: TRBD1 (5 bases). CDR3 length: 15 residues. Per germline, CDR1 SGHRS and CDR2 YFSETQ. The CDR3 DNA sequence: TGCGCCAGCAGCTGGACTGGAGGGGTCAATGACAAACTGTTTTTT. This sequence encodes CASSWTGGVNDKLFF.

There are many counts of this clonotype. The chain couples TRBV3-1 to TRBJ2-5, with D possibly called TRBD1 or TRBD2 (5 bases each). The CDR3 has 16 amino acids. Germline-derived CDR1 and CDR2 are LGHDT and YNNKEL (reference sequence). V was clipped by 0 bases and J by 2 bases, with 13 bases between them. In DNA form, the CDR3 reads TGTGCCAGCAGCCAAGAAGAGGGGTGGCTTCAAGAGACCCAGTACTTC. This codes for CASSQEEGWLQETQYF.

The V call is TRBV3-1, the J call TRBJ1-6, with D perhaps TRBD1 (6 bases). Germline assignment: CDR1 LGHDT and CDR2 YNNKEL (reference sequence). Trimming cost V 11 bases and J 6 bases, with 20 bases left between them. The CDR3 is made up of 15 amino acids. CDR3 amino acids: CAHLGRGYRNSPLHF. Here the CDR3 DNA reads TGTGCCCACCTGGGCAGGGGCTATCGTAATTCACCCCTCCACTTT.

This rearrangement joins TRBV5-1 to TRBJ1-5; the D is unclear. The CDR3 spans 13 residues. The V gene lost 2 bases and the J gene lost 5 bases, with 8 bases spanning the gap. In germline, CDR1 is SGHRS, CDR2 YFSETQ. The CDR3 nucleotides read TGCGCCAGCAGCTTTGAAAGAGATCAGCCCCAGCATTTT. Protein product: CASSFERDQPQHF. Based on the CDR3 plus reference TRBV5-1 and TRBJ1-5, the full variable domain is KAGVTQTPRYLIKTRGQQVTLSCSPISGHRSVSWYQQTPGQGLQFLFEYFSETQRNKGNFPGRFSGRQFSNSRSEMNVSTLELGDSALYLCASSFERDQPQHFGDGTRLSIL.

This clonotype was found a few times. The CDR3 sequence: CASSPNEQADNYGYTF. Here the CDR3 DNA reads TGTGCCAGCAGCCCTAACGAACAAGCAGATAACTATGGCTACACCTTC. This chain connects TRBV21-1 to TRBJ1-2. TRBV21-1 is a documented pseudogene. The CDR3 runs 16 residues.

There are a few counts of this clonotype. V usage is TRBV20-1 and J usage is TRBJ1-2; 8 nucleotides agree with TRBD1. The CDR3 spans 12 residues. CDR1 DFQATT and CDR2 SNEGSKA come from the germline V gene (reference sequence). After removal of 1 base from V and 8 bases from J, the junction contained 3 bases not matched to a gene. The CDR3 region is CSARGQGTGYTF. DNA of the CDR3: TGCAGTGCTAGAGGACAGGGGACAGGCTACACCTTC.

This clonotype came up many times. The J gene is TRBJ1-1, the V gene TRBV24-1; TRBD1 matches 9 bases. Germline loops: CDR1 KGHDR, CDR2 SFDVKD. The junction had 7 bases not matched to a gene; V was cut back by 6 bases and J by 12 bases. The CDR3 loop spans 12 amino acids. In DNA form, the CDR3 reads TGTGCCACCAGTTCCGGGACAGGGCTAACTTTCTTT. Protein product: CATSSGTGLTFF.

This clonotype was seen ten or more times. The chain combines TRBV7-9 with TRBJ2-7; D is undetermined. Trimming took off 5 bases at V and 2 bases at J, with 10 bases between the two ends. The length of the CDR3 is 13 residues. CDR1 is SEHNR, CDR2 FQNEAQ, per germline (reference sequence). CDR3 nucleotide sequence: TGTGCCAGCAGCCCTCAAGAAACCTACGAGCAGTACTTC. Translated, it gives CASSPQETYEQYF.

This clonotype was found many times. The chain combines TRBV12-3 or TRBV12-4 with TRBJ1-6; the D is unclear. V was cut by 5 bases and J by 6 bases, with 5 bases left in between. This CDR3 region has 12 residues. CDR3 sequence reads: CASSPPNSPLHF. The CDR3 nucleotides read TGTGCCAGCAGTCCACCTAATTCACCCCTCCACTTT.

This clonotype was counted many times. The J gene is TRBJ1-1, the V gene TRBV29-1; the D is unclear. The length of the CDR3 is 17 residues. CDR1 and CDR2 (germline): SQVTM, ANQGSEA. Trimming left V 6 bases short and J 1 base short, with 24 bases between. CDR3 in DNA: TGCAGCGTGCGTATCCCATTGGAGAGAACGACGAACACTGAAGCTTTCTTT. It is translated as CSVRIPLERTTNTEAFF.

The V gene is TRBV4-1, the J gene TRBJ2-3; possibly TRBD1 for D (5 bases). CDR1 and CDR2 from the germline V gene are MGHRA and YSYEKL. Trimming shortened V by 2 bases and J by 1 base, and 10 bases separated the two germline ends. There are 15 residues in the CDR3. CDR3 sequence (DNA): TGCGCCAGCAGCCAACAGGGATGGGGCACAGATACGCAGTATTTT. Encoded protein: CASSQQGWGTDTQYF.

The rearrangement uses TRBV6-6 and TRBJ1-2, with D perhaps matching TRBD1 (5 bases). The CDR3 extends over 14 amino acids. Trimming pared 6 bases from V and 6 bases from J, leaving 17 bases between. Germline V gene lookup returns CDR1 MNHNY and CDR2 SVGAGI (reference sequence). The chain's CDR3 is CASRTTGKGNGYTF. CDR3 sequence (DNA): TGTGCCAGCAGAACTACTGGAAAGGGGAATGGCTACACCTTC.

About this clonotype itself: This clone may be a read error of a much larger clone one base away. The chain joins TRBV3-1 to TRBJ1-1; D unclear. From germline, CDR1 is LGHDT and CDR2 YNNKEL (reference sequence). The CDR3 is made up of 12 amino acids. Trimming took 5 bases from V and 5 from J, leaving 9 bases between them. The CDR3 DNA reads as TGTGCCAGCAGCAAAGGTCGGACTGAAGCTTTCTTT. As protein: CASSKGRTEAFF.

The V call is TRBV18, the J call TRBJ1-4, with a possible D match to TRBD1 (5 bases). Per germline, CDR1 KGHSH and CDR2 LQKENI. The CDR3 loop spans 13 amino acids. The V end was cut by 5 bases, the J end by 7 bases, with 11 bases between. CDR3 sequence reads: CASSGPDTEKLFF. In DNA, the CDR3 is TGTGCCAGCTCAGGGCCGGACACTGAAAAACTGTTTTTT.

This clonotype was detected ten times or more. In DNA, the CDR3 is TGCGCCAGCAGCCGTGGACAGGGGGTTAATGAAAAACTGTTTTTT. This codes for CASSRGQGVNEKLFF. This chain joins TRBV5-1 and TRBJ1-4; 10 nucleotides align to TRBD1. The trim removed 4 bases at V and 4 bases at J, leaving 4 bases unmatched. The germline V gene encodes CDR1 SGHRS and CDR2 YFSETQ. CDR3 length: 15 residues.

This clonotype came up many times. The chain uses TRBV10-3 and TRBJ1-1; tentative D call: TRBD1 (6 bases). The CDR3 totals 15 residues. Germline CDR1 reads ENHRY; CDR2 reads SYGVKD. V dropped 11 bases and J dropped 3 bases, with 22 bases sitting between them. CDR3 bases: TGTGCCGCGAAGAGCGTGGGGGGGCCCGACACTGAAGCTTTCTTT. Its translation: CAAKSVGGPDTEAFF.